The sequence of this T cell receptor (beta chain) was determined in a study of beta chain features in type 1 diabetes. What was sequenced were expressed TCRB transcripts, since all of the isolated RNA had been reverse transcribed. There were millions of reads on average in the naive, central memory and regulatory T cell samples. TCRdb's table, derived via immunoSEQ multiplex PCR, lists solely in-frame clones and lacks some. Of under 800,000 clones in the sample, around 15% were seen once. Germline lookup yields CDR1 SNHLY and CDR2 FYNNEI. This CDR3 contains 15 residues. Between the trimmed V and J ends, which lost 9 bases and 0 bases, there was a span of 16 bases. Averaging approximately 0.11 L, one heparinised blood draw came from each individual donor. This clone was found a few times.

Sequenced: naive CD4+ T cells from blood. The chain is built from TRBV2 and TRBJ2-3; D is perhaps TRBD1 or TRBD2 (6 bases each). This receptor was obtained from a man in his late teens or twenties in good health. In DNA, the CDR3 is TGTGCCAGTAGTCTAGGGGGGACTAGCACAGATACGCAGTATTTT. This encodes CASSLGGTSTDTQYF.